This is a list of T cell receptor beta chains from one sample in a study of shared clonotypes between healthy human individuals. Produced via immunoSEQ multiplex PCR; TCRdb's table is partial and in-frame only. Among about 600,000 clones listed, 95% to 98% were seen once. Input material: naive CD4+ T cells sorted from blood. These receptors were taken from a woman aged 30 to 39 in good health. Each CDR3 is given with its conserved first and last residue. The D gene is left open where the match is weak. Clone size appears in some rows only: once, few, many, or a class for an expanded clone.

clone size: -
V gene: TRBV18
D gene: -
J gene: TRBJ2-7
CDR3 protein: CASSPLRMDEQYF
CDR3 DNA: TGTGCCAGCTCACCACTGCGTATGGACGAGCAGTACTTC

clone size: -
V gene: TRBV28
D gene: -
J gene: TRBJ1-1
CDR3 protein: CASSARLGDTEAFF
CDR3 DNA: TGTGCCAGCAGCGCCCGGCTAGGGGACACTGAAGCTTTCTTT

clone size: -
V gene: TRBV5-1
D gene: TRBD2
J gene: TRBJ2-3
CDR3 protein: CASSLMPSGNTDTQYF
CDR3 DNA: TGCGCCAGCAGCTTGATGCCTAGCGGAAACACAGATACGCAGTATTTT

clone size: -
V gene: TRBV6-5
D gene: -
J gene: TRBJ2-7
CDR3 protein: CASSYDVMSVQYF
CDR3 DNA: TGTGCCAGCAGTTACGACGTGATGTCGGTGCAGTACTTC

clone size: -
V gene: TRBV30
D gene: -
J gene: TRBJ2-7
CDR3 protein: CAWSSHSRDPGYEQYF
CDR3 DNA: TGTGCCTGGAGTTCTCACTCCCGGGACCCCGGCTACGAGCAGTACTTC

clone size: -
V gene: TRBV30
D gene: -
J gene: TRBJ2-5
CDR3 protein: CAWGLVAETQYF
CDR3 DNA: TGTGCCTGGGGGTTAGTCGCCGAGACCCAGTACTTC

clone size: -
V gene: TRBV28
D gene: -
J gene: TRBJ2-7
CDR3 protein: CASSGGTVYEQYF
CDR3 DNA: TGTGCCAGCAGTGGGGGGACAGTTTACGAGCAGTACTTC

clone size: -
V gene: TRBV30
D gene: TRBD1
J gene: TRBJ1-5
CDR3 protein: CAWSPNRGLYQPQHF
CDR3 DNA: TGTGCCTGGAGTCCCAACAGGGGGTTATATCAGCCCCAGCATTTT

clone size: -
V gene: TRBV5-1
D gene: -
J gene: TRBJ1-1
CDR3 protein: CASSQGLVTGEAFF
CDR3 DNA: TGCGCCAGCAGTCAGGGTTTGGTGACGGGTGAAGCTTTCTTT

clone size: -
V gene: TRBV11-2
D gene: TRBD2
J gene: TRBJ2-1
CDR3 protein: CASSTGLANEQFF
CDR3 DNA: TGTGCCAGCAGCACCGGACTAGCTAATGAGCAGTTCTTC

clone size: -
V gene: TRBV10-2
D gene: -
J gene: TRBJ1-5
CDR3 protein: CASSEGGRTLSNQPQHF
CDR3 DNA: TGCGCCAGCAGTGAAGGGGGTCGGACTCTTAGCAATCAGCCCCAGCATTTT

clone size: -
V gene: TRBV6-5
D gene: -
J gene: TRBJ1-1
CDR3 protein: CASSYGGLMNTEAFF
CDR3 DNA: TGTGCCAGCAGTTACGGGGGGCTCATGAACACTGAAGCTTTCTTT

clone size: -
V gene: TRBV9
D gene: -
J gene: TRBJ1-6
CDR3 protein: CASSSADYNSPLHF
CDR3 DNA: TGTGCCAGCAGCTCAGCCGACTATAATTCACCCCTCCACTTT

clone size: -
V gene: TRBV5-8
D gene: -
J gene: TRBJ1-5
CDR3 protein: CASSFRQGSRPQHF
CDR3 DNA: TGTGCCAGCAGCTTCCGGCAGGGATCTCGGCCCCAGCATTTT

clone size: -
V gene: TRBV28
D gene: -
J gene: TRBJ1-2
CDR3 protein: CASSLDQVNYGYTF
CDR3 DNA: TGTGCCAGCAGTTTGGACCAGGTTAACTATGGCTACACCTTC

clone size: -
V gene: TRBV5-8
D gene: TRBD2
J gene: TRBJ2-7
CDR3 protein: CASSFIAGERRSYEQYF
CDR3 DNA: TGTGCCAGCAGCTTCATTGCGGGAGAAAGACGATCCTACGAGCAGTACTTC

clone size: -
V gene: TRBV5-4
D gene: TRBD2
J gene: TRBJ2-3
CDR3 protein: CASSPGTSRLAGDTQYF
CDR3 DNA: TGTGCCAGCAGCCCAGGGACTAGCAGGCTGGCGGGAGATACGCAGTATTTT

clone size: -
V gene: TRBV5-1
D gene: -
J gene: TRBJ1-1
CDR3 protein: CASSSDPRNTEAFF
CDR3 DNA: TGCGCCAGCAGCTCCGACCCTAGGAACACTGAAGCTTTCTTT

clone size: -
V gene: TRBV5-1
D gene: TRBD1
J gene: TRBJ2-7
CDR3 protein: CASSLGRDRWLNEQYF
CDR3 DNA: TGCGCCAGCAGCTTGGGTAGGGACAGGTGGCTGAACGAGCAGTACTTC

clone size: -
V gene: TRBV6-1
D gene: TRBD2
J gene: TRBJ2-2
CDR3 protein: CASSDFTSGSGELFF
CDR3 DNA: TGTGCCAGCAGTGATTTCACTAGCGGGTCGGGGGAGCTGTTTTTT

clone size: -
V gene: TRBV6-6
D gene: -
J gene: TRBJ1-6
CDR3 protein: CASRAQGSPLHF
CDR3 DNA: TGTGCCAGCAGGGCACAGGGATCACCCCTCCACTTT

clone size: -
V gene: TRBV7-2
D gene: -
J gene: TRBJ1-4
CDR3 protein: CASSVRMNEKLFF
CDR3 DNA: TGTGCCAGCAGCGTAAGGATGAATGAAAAACTGTTTTTT

clone size: once
V gene: TRBV6-5
D gene: -
J gene: TRBJ1-4
CDR3 protein: CASSILSNEKLFF
CDR3 DNA: TGTGCCAGCAGCATACTGTCAAATGAAAAACTGTTTTTT

clone size: -
V gene: TRBV6-6
D gene: -
J gene: TRBJ1-1
CDR3 protein: CASSYEADSEAFF
CDR3 DNA: TGTGCCAGCAGTTACGAGGCAGACTCTGAAGCTTTCTTT

clone size: -
V gene: TRBV5-1
D gene: TRBD2
J gene: TRBJ2-5
CDR3 protein: CASSLPGTTSSETQYF
CDR3 DNA: TGCGCCAGCAGCTTGCCCGGGACTACATCATCAGAGACCCAGTACTTC

clone size: -
V gene: TRBV18
D gene: -
J gene: TRBJ2-7
CDR3 protein: CASSPRQAFYEQYF
CDR3 DNA: TGTGCCAGCTCACCAAGGCAGGCTTTCTACGAGCAGTACTTC

clone size: once
V gene: TRBV11-2
D gene: TRBD2
J gene: TRBJ2-7
CDR3 protein: CASSSTSALGPYEQYF
CDR3 DNA: TGTGCCAGCAGCTCGACTAGCGCCCTAGGCCCCTACGAGCAGTACTTC

clone size: -
V gene: TRBV21-1
D gene: -
J gene: TRBJ2-2
CDR3 protein: CASSTFRHLGLAGEQDTGELFF
CDR3 DNA: TGTGCCAGCAGCACTTTCCGGCACTTAGGACTAGCGGGAGAACAGGACACCGGGGAGCTGTTTTTT

clone size: -
V gene: TRBV19
D gene: -
J gene: TRBJ2-3
CDR3 protein: CASSIGASIGTDTQYF
CDR3 DNA: TGTGCCAGTAGTATTGGAGCTTCCATCGGCACAGATACGCAGTATTTT

clone size: -
V gene: TRBV6-5
D gene: TRBD1
J gene: TRBJ1-2
CDR3 protein: CASGRTGQAAGYTF
CDR3 DNA: TGTGCCAGCGGCCGGACAGGGCAGGCCGCTGGCTACACCTTC